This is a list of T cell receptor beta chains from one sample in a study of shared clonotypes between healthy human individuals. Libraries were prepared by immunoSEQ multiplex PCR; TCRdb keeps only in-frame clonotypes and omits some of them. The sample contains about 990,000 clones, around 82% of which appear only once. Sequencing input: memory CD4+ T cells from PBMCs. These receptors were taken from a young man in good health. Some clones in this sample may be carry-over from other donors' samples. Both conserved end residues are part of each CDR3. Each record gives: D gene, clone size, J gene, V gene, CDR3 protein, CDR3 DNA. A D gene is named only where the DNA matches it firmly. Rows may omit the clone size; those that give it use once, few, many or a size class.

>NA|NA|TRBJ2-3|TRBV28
CASSSRTASTDTQYF
TGTGCCAGCAGTTCACGGACAGCCTCGACAGATACGCAGTATTTT
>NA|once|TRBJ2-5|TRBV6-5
CASSYAETQYF
TGTGCCAGCAGTTACGCGGAGACCCAGTACTTC
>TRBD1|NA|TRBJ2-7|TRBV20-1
CSAATGVF
TGCAGTGCTGCGACAGGGGTATTC
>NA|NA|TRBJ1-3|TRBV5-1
CASSSFTTGSGNTIYF
TGCGCCAGCAGCTCATTTACGACAGGTTCTGGAAACACCATATATTTT
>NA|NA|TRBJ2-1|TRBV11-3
CASSPGPYNGQFF
TGTGCCAGCAGCCCGGGGCCCTACAATGGGCAGTTCTTC
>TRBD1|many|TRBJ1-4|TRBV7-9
CASSTQGVSGIGEKLFF
TGTGCCAGCAGCACACAGGGGGTTTCCGGAATCGGGGAAAAACTGTTTTTT
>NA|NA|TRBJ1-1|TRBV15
CATSRGYRLRVGNTEAFF
TGTGCCACCAGCAGGGGGTATCGGTTGCGGGTGGGGAACACTGAAGCTTTCTTT
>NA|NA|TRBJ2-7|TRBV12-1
CARLRSHEQYF
TGTGCCAGACTCCGGTCTCACGAGCAGTACTTC
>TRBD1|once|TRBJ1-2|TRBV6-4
CASRTRDRGLDYGYTF
TGTGCCAGCAGAACCCGGGACAGGGGGCTGGACTATGGCTACACCTTC
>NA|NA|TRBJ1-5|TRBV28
CASSLYPGPQHF
TGTGCCAGCAGTTTATACCCGGGACCCCAGCATTTT
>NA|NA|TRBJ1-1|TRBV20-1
CSAMGRLEAFF
TGCAGTGCTATGGGCAGACTGGAAGCTTTCTTT
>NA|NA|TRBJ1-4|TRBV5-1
CASTLEGGTNEKLFF
TGCGCCAGCACCCTCGAGGGGGGAACTAATGAAAAACTGTTTTTT
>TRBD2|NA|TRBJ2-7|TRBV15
CATSREGLASSYEQYF
TGTGCCACCAGCAGAGAAGGACTAGCGAGCTCCTACGAGCAGTACTTC
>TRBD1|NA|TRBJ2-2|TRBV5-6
CASSSDRGNGELFF
TGTGCCAGCAGCTCGGACAGGGGAAACGGGGAGCTGTTTTTT
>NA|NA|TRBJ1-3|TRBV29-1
CSVDGVLSGNTIYF
TGCAGCGTTGATGGGGTTCTCTCTGGAAACACCATATATTTT
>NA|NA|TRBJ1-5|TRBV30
CAWSAGGTLDQPQHF
TGTGCCTGGAGCGCGGGGGGGACCCTCGATCAGCCCCAGCATTTT
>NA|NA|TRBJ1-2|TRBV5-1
CASSLDPDNYGYTF
TGCGCCAGCAGCTTGGACCCCGACAACTATGGCTACACCTTC
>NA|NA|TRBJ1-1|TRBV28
CASRSPFMNTEAFF
TGTGCCAGCAGGTCCCCATTCATGAACACTGAAGCTTTCTTT
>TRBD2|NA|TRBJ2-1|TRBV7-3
CASSPRLAGDSISFF
TGTGCCAGCAGCCCTCGACTAGCGGGAGACTCGATTTCGTTCTTC
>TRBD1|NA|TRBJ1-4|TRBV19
CASRTGNNEKLFF
TGTGCCAGCAGGACAGGGAACAACGAAAAACTGTTTTTT
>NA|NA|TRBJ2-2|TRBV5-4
CASSLGNSYTGELFF
TGTGCCAGCAGCTTGGGTAACAGTTACACCGGGGAGCTGTTTTTT
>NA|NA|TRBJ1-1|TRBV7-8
CATRTYGGTEAFF
TGTGCCACCAGGACCTACGGGGGCACTGAAGCTTTCTTT
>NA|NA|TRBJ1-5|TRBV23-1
CASRGVRRQPQHF
TGCGCCAGCAGGGGGGTAAGGCGTCAGCCCCAGCATTTT
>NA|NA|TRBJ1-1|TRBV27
CASSLDGRLNTEAFF
TGTGCCAGCAGTTTAGATGGCAGATTGAACACTGAAGCTTTCTTT